A selection of T cell receptor beta chains follows, all from one sample in a study of blood T cell repertoires in COVID-19. The table came from immunoSEQ multiplex PCR; TCRdb's copy has only in-frame clones and leaves some out. The data contain 150,000 to 200,000 clones, about 89% of them singletons. Sample: peripheral blood. Receptor source: a man aged 18 to 35 who had recovered from COVID-19. CDR3s include the opening cysteine and the closing phenylalanine or tryptophan. D genes are given only for firm matches. Clone size is not always given. Where it is, it says once, few, many or a class for expanded clones.

TRBV6-5,-,TRBD2,16,TRBJ2-1,TGTGCCAGCAGTTACTCGAGCGGGGCCTCCTACAATGAGCAGTTCTTC,CASSYSSGASYNEQFF
TRBV10-3,-,TRBD2,15,TRBJ2-3,TGTGCCATCAGTGAAGGACTAGCGGGCACAGATACGCAGTATTTT,CAISEGLAGTDTQYF
TRBV27,-,-,13,TRBJ1-5,TGTGCCAGCAGTTTAGTCAACAATCAGCCCCAGCATTTT,CASSLVNNQPQHF
TRBV7-2,-,-,15,TRBJ2-3,TGTGCCAGCATATCAGGCGGGAAAAACACAGATACGCAGTATTTT,CASISGGKNTDTQYF
TRBV4-3,-,-,14,TRBJ1-6,TGCGCCAGCAGCCAAGATCTCGGGAATTCACCCCTCCACTTT,CASSQDLGNSPLHF
TRBV29-1,-,TRBD1,23,TRBJ2-3,TGCAGCGTTGAAGAAGTCTGGGACAGGGGGCCTATACTAGCGCTCGAGAGCACAGATACGCAGTATTTT,CSVEEVWDRGPILALESTDTQYF
TRBV7-9,-,-,14,TRBJ2-1,TGTGCCAGCAGCTCCCTAGCGACTTACAATGAGCAGTTCTTC,CASSSLATYNEQFF
TRBV5-1,-,TRBD2,15,TRBJ2-7,TGCGCCAGCACCCTTGGGACTATCGGAACCTACGAGCAGTACTTC,CASTLGTIGTYEQYF
TRBV27,once,-,16,TRBJ2-5,TGTGCCAGCAGTTTATCGATGGTCGCGAACTTAAAGACCCAGTACTTC,CASSLSMVANLKTQYF
TRBV4-3,-,TRBD1,20,TRBJ1-5,TGCGCCAGCAGCCAAGAATCTCCCAGGGGGGACCGGACTTGGAATCAGCCCCAGCATTTT,CASSQESPRGDRTWNQPQHF